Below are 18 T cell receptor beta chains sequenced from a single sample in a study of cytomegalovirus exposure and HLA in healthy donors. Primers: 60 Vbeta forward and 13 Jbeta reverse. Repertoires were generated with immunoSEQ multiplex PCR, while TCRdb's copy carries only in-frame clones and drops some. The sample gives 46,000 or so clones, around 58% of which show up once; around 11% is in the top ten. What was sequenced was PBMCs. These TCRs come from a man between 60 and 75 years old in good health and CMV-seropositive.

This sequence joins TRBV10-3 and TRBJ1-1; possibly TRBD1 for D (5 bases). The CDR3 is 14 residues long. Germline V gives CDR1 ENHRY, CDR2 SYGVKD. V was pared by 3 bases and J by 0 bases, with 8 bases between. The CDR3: CAISERGMNTEAFF. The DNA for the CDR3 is TGTGCCATCAGTGAAAGGGGCATGAACACTGAAGCTTTCTTT.

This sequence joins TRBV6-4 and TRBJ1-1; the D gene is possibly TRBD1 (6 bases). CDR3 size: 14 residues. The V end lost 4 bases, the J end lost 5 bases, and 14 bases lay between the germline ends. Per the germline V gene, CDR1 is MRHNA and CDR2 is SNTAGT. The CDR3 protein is CASSVVLGATEAFF. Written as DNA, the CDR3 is TGTGCCAGCAGTGTCGTATTGGGGGCGACTGAAGCTTTCTTT.

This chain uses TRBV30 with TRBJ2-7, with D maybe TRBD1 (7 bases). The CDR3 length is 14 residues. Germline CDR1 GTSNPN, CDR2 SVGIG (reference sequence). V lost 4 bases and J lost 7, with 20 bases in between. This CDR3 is CAWTQGDWGREQYF. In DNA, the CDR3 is TGTGCCTGGACCCAGGGGGACTGGGGTCGGGAGCAGTACTTC.

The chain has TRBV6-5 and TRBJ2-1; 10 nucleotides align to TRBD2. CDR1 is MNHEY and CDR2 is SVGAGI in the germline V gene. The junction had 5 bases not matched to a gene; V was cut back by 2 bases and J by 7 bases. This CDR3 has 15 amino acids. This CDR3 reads CASSYQGLAVNEQFF. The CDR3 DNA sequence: TGTGCCAGCAGTTACCAAGGACTAGCGGTTAATGAGCAGTTCTTC.

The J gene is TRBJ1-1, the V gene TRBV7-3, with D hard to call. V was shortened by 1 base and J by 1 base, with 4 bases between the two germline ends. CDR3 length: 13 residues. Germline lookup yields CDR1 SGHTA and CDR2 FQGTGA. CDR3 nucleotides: TGTGCCAGCAGCTTAAGCGCGAACACTGAAGCTTTCTTT. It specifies CASSLSANTEAFF.

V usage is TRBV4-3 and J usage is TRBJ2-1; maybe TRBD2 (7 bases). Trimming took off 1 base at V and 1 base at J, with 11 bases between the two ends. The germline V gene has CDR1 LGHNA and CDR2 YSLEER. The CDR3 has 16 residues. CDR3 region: CASSQVGGVSYNEQFF. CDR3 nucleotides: TGCGCCAGCAGCCAAGTAGGGGGGGTATCCTACAATGAGCAGTTCTTC.

CDR3 in DNA: TGCGCCAGCCGGACAGGGGACAGCGAGCAGTACTTC. This sequence encodes CASRTGDSEQYF. The chain combines TRBV5-1 with TRBJ2-7, with 9 nucleotides matching TRBD1. V lost 7 bases, J lost 6 bases, and 5 bases stayed unmatched. Per germline, CDR1 SGHRS and CDR2 YFSETQ. The CDR3 covers 12 residues.

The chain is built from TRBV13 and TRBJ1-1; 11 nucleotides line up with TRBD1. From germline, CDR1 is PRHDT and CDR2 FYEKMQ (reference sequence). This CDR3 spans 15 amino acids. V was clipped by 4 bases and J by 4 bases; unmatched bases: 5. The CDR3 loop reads CASSSGQGAFTEAFF. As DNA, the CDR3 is TGTGCCAGCAGCTCCGGACAGGGGGCATTCACTGAAGCTTTCTTT. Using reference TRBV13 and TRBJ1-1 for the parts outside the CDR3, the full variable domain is AAGVIQSPRHLIKEKRETATLKCYPIPRHDTVYWYQQGPGQDPQFLISFYEKMQSDKGSIPDRFSAQQFSDYHSELNMSSLELGDSALYFCASSSGQGAFTEAFFGQGTRLTVV.

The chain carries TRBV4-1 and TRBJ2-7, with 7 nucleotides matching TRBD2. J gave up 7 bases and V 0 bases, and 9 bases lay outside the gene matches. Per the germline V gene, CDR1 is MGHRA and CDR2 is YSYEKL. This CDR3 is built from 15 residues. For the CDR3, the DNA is TGCGCCAGCAGCCAAGAGGGGGGGGGTAAGGGTGAGCAGTACTTC. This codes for CASSQEGGGKGEQYF.

DNA of the CDR3: TGTGCCAGCATTGGGACAGGTTTTGGAAAACTGTTTTTT. This encodes CASIGTGFGKLFF. The rearrangement joins TRBV6-1 to TRBJ1-4, with TRBD1 matching over 8 bases. Germline V CDR1 and CDR2: MNHNS, SASEGT. This CDR3 region has 13 residues. With 7 bases clipped from V and 10 bases from J, the junction kept 8 bases outside the gene matches.

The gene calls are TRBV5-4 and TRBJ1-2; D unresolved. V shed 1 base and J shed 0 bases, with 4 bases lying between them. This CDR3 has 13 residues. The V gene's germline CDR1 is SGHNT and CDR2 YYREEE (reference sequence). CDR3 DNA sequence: TGTGCCAGCAGCTTGATCTCTAACTATGGCTACACCTTC. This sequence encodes CASSLISNYGYTF.

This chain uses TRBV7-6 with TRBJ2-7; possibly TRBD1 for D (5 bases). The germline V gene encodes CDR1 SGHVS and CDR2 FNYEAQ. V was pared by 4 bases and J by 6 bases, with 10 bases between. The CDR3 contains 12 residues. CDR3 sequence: CASSSPQGEQYF. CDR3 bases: TGTGCCAGCAGCTCACCTCAGGGCGAGCAGTACTTC.

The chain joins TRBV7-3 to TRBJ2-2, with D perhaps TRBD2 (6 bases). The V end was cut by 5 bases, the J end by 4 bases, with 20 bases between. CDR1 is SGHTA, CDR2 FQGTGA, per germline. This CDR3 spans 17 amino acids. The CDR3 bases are TGTGCCAGCAGCCCTAGGGGAGGTGGAATAGTCACCGGGGAGCTGTTTTTT. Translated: CASSPRGGGIVTGELFF.

CDR3 DNA sequence: TGTGCCAGCAGTTTAACCCGGGACAGGCAATTCATGAACACTGAAGCTTTCTTT. Translation gives CASSLTRDRQFMNTEAFF. The chain combines TRBV27 with TRBJ1-1, with 8 bases lining up with TRBD1. The CDR3 sequence is 18 residues long. V gave up 2 bases and J gave up 0 bases; unmatched junction bases: 11. Germline-derived CDR1 and CDR2 are MNHEY and SMNVEV (reference sequence).

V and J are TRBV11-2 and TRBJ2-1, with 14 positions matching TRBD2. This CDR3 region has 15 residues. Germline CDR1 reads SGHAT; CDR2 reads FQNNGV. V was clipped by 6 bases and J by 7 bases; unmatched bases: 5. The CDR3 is CASRTTSGRANEQFF. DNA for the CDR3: TGTGCCAGCAGAACGACTAGCGGGAGGGCGAATGAGCAGTTCTTC.

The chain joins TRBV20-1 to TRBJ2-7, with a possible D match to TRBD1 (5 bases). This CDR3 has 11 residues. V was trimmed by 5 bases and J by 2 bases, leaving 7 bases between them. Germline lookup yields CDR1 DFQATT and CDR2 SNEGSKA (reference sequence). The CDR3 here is CSAPDTYEQYF. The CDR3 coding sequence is TGCAGTGCTCCGGACACCTACGAGCAGTACTTC.

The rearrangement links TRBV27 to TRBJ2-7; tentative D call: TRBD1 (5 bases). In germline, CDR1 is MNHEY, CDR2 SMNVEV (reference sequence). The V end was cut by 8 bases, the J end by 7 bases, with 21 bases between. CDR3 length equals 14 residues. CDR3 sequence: CASGVSDIPREQYF. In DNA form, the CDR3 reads TGTGCCAGCGGTGTTTCGGACATCCCACGGGAGCAGTACTTC.

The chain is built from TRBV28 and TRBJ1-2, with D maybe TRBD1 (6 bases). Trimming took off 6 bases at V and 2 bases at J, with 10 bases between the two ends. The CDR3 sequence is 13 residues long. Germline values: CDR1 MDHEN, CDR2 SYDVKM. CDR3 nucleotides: TGTGCCAGCAGGTTAGGGGGGAACTATGGCTACACCTTC. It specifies CASRLGGNYGYTF.